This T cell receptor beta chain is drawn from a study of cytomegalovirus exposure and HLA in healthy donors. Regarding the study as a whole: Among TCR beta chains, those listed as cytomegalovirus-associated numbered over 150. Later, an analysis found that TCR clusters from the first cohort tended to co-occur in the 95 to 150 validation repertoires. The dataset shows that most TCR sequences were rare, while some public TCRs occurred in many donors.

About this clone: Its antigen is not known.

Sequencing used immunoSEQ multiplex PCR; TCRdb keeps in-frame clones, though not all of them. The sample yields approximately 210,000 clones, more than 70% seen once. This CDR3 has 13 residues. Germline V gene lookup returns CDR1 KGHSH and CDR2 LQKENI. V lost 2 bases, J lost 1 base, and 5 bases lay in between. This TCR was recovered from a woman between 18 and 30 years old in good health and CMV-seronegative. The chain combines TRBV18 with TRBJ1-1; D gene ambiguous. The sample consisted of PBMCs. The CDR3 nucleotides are TGTGCCAGCTCACCAGACAAGAACACTGAAGCTTTCTTT. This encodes CASSPDKNTEAFF.